A single sample gave rise to the 28 T cell receptor beta chains below, sequenced in a study of blood T cell repertoires in COVID-19. Sequencing was performed with immunoSEQ multiplex PCR; in TCRdb, only in-frame clones are kept and a portion is missing. The sample contains a few hundred thousand clones, approximately 89% of which appear only once. Sequenced: PBMCs or T cells enriched from blood (not recorded which). These receptors all stem from a middle-aged woman who had been exposed to COVID-19.

The V and J genes are TRBV5-4 and TRBJ2-3, with 8 bases identical to TRBD2. The CDR3 contains 17 residues. Per the germline V gene, CDR1 is SGHNT and CDR2 is YYREEE (reference sequence). V lost 1 base to trimming and J lost 0 bases; unmatched junction nucleotides: 7. The CDR3: CASSLRSGRLSTDTQYF. The DNA for the CDR3 is TGTGCCAGCAGCTTGAGGAGCGGGAGATTAAGCACAGATACGCAGTATTTT. The full variable domain, in which reference TRBV5-4 and TRBJ2-3 provide the parts outside the CDR3, is ETGVTQSPTHLIKTRGQQVTLRCSSQSGHNTVSWYQQALGQGPQFIFQYYREEENGRGNFPPRFSGLQFPNYSSELNVNALELDDSALYLCASSLRSGRLSTDTQYFGPGTRLTVL.

The CDR3 sequence: CASADRDHSNQPQHF. CDR3 in DNA: TGTGCCAGCGCAGACAGGGATCATAGCAATCAGCCCCAGCATTTT. The chain employs TRBV5-5 and TRBJ1-5; 7 nucleotides line up with TRBD1. The V gene's germline CDR1 is SGHKS and CDR2 YYEKEE (reference sequence). Unmatched junction bases numbered 7, after V lost 7 bases and J lost 0 bases. The CDR3 spans 15 residues.

The chain uses TRBV21-1 and TRBJ1-1; the table assigns TRBD1, which was not confirmed against the DNA. TRBV21-1 is marked as a pseudogene. The CDR3 has 16 amino acids. CDR3 nucleotides: TGTGCCAGCAGCGCTCCTCCCGGACAAGTGAACACTGAAGCTTTCTTT. This codes for CASSAPPGQVNTEAFF.

J is TRBJ2-3 and V is TRBV24-1, with D perhaps TRBD2 (6 bases). The ends were cut back, 6 bases at V and 2 bases at J, with 14 bases in the middle. Germline V gene lookup returns CDR1 KGHDR and CDR2 SFDVKD. The CDR3 sequence is 15 residues long. CDR3 residues: CATSPGRGYTDTQYF. For the CDR3, the DNA is TGTGCCACCAGTCCCGGCCGGGGGTACACAGATACGCAGTATTTT.

This clone was seen only once. V and J are TRBV2 and TRBJ1-5; D ambiguous. The V end lost 6 bases, the J end lost 3 bases, and 15 bases lay between the germline ends. The CDR3 extends over 15 amino acids. CDR1 and CDR2 (germline): SNHLY, FYNNEI. The CDR3, as DNA: TGTGCCAGCAGGGACCGGGATATTTTCAATCAGCCCCAGCATTTT. Translated: CASRDRDIFNQPQHF.

This clone was recorded only once. The V call is TRBV6-1, the J call TRBJ2-7, with D possibly TRBD2 on 5 matching bases. The V and J ends lost 0 bases and 0 bases respectively, with 15 bases between them. CDR1 and CDR2 (germline): MNHNS, SASEGT. The CDR3 sequence is 17 residues long. In DNA form, the CDR3 reads TGTGCCAGCAGTGAAGCAGGTTCCGGGATTTCCTCCTACGAGCAGTACTTC. Encoded protein: CASSEAGSGISSYEQYF.

This sequence joins TRBV2 and TRBJ2-7, with 8 nucleotides matching TRBD2. The CDR3 length is 15 residues. V was pared by 7 bases and J by 2 bases, with 10 bases of the junction left unmatched. Germline V gene data show CDR1 as SNHLY and CDR2 as FYNNEI. As DNA, the CDR3 is TGTGCCAGCATTCCAGATCCGGGACTAGCCTACGAGCAGTACTTC. Translating gives CASIPDPGLAYEQYF.

The chain has TRBV5-6 and TRBJ1-3, with 7 bases lining up with TRBD1. Trimming took 4 bases from V and 2 from J; bases not matched to a gene: 15. CDR1 SGHDT and CDR2 YYEEEE come from the germline V gene. This CDR3 region has 18 residues. The CDR3 bases are TGTGCCAGCAGCCCCCCGAGACAGGGAGGAATAGCTGGAAACACCATATATTTT. This codes for CASSPPRQGGIAGNTIYF. The full variable domain, in which reference TRBV5-6 and TRBJ1-3 provide the parts outside the CDR3, is DAGVTQSPTHLIKTRGQQVTLRCSPKSGHDTVSWYQQALGQGPQFIFQYYEEEERQRGNFPDRFSGHQFPNYSSELNVNALLLGDSALYLCASSPPRQGGIAGNTIYFGEGSWLTVV.

The chain carries TRBV18 and TRBJ1-5; 7 bases are a match to TRBD1. With V trimmed by 2 bases and J by 6 bases, 7 bases remained unmatched. CDR3 length: 15 amino acids. Germline V gene data show CDR1 as KGHSH and CDR2 as LQKENI. The CDR3 region has the DNA TGTGCCAGCTCACCAGGACAGGACGCGGGTCAGCCCCAGCATTTT. Amino acid sequence: CASSPGQDAGQPQHF.

This clone has just a few counts. The rearrangement joins TRBV2 to TRBJ2-1, with 11 bases lining up with TRBD2. The CDR3 spans 15 residues. Trimming at V came to 5 bases and at J to 4 bases, leaving 4 bases not matched to a gene. The germline V gene encodes CDR1 SNHLY and CDR2 FYNNEI. The CDR3 region is CASSLLAGAYNEQFF. The CDR3 DNA is TGTGCCAGCAGTCTACTAGCGGGAGCATACAATGAGCAGTTCTTC.

The CDR3: CASSLAGQGLSGNTIYF. CDR3 sequence (DNA): TGCGCCAGCAGCTTGGCGGGACAGGGCCTCTCTGGAAACACCATATATTTT. This chain links TRBV5-1 with TRBJ1-3; TRBD1 aligns across 9 bases. The CDR3 length is 17 residues. Germline CDR1 reads SGHRS; CDR2 reads YFSETQ. V dropped 0 bases and J dropped 0; count of bases not matched to a gene: 4.

The V and J genes are TRBV19 and TRBJ1-6; possible D gene TRBD1, 6 bases. Germline V gives CDR1 LNHDA, CDR2 SQIVND (reference sequence). CDR3 length: 17 residues. The V and J ends lost 5 bases and 0 bases respectively, with 14 bases between them. The CDR3 bases are TGTGCCAGTAGTCCTAGGACAGCTCTCTCCTATAATTCACCCCTCCACTTT. Translated, it gives CASSPRTALSYNSPLHF.

As for this clone: Relative to the germline gene, one junction end is altered; a read error may explain this. The V call is TRBV7-7, the J call TRBJ1-6, with 7 bases matching TRBD1. This CDR3 is built from 20 residues. Per germline, CDR1 SSHAT and CDR2 FNYEAQ (reference sequence). CDR3 residues: CASSLLLRGRPPDYNSPLHF. The CDR3 nucleotides are TGTGCTAGCAGCTTATTGTTGAGGGGGCGGCCCCCGGACTATAATTCACCCCTCCACTTT.

The chain carries TRBV20-1 and TRBJ1-5; perhaps TRBD1 as D (5 bases). Per the germline V gene, CDR1 is DFQATT and CDR2 is SNEGSKA (reference sequence). The CDR3 sequence is 11 residues long. V lost 3 bases and J lost 6, with 6 bases in between. The CDR3 reads CSASQGQPQHF. CDR3 sequence (DNA): TGCAGTGCTAGTCAGGGTCAGCCCCAGCATTTT.

This chain connects TRBV6-2 or TRBV6-3 to TRBJ1-1; D possibly corresponds to TRBD1 (6 bases). The CDR3 runs 11 residues. CDR1 is MNHEY, CDR2 SVGEGT, per germline. Trimming removed 2 bases at V and 8 bases at J, with 6 bases between. The CDR3 protein is CASSYGTEAFF. DNA for the CDR3: TGTGCCAGCAGTTACGGGACAGAAGCTTTCTTT.

This chain connects TRBV9 to TRBJ2-7; a possible D gene is TRBD2 (5 bases). The V end lost 0 bases, the J end lost 7 bases, and 20 bases lay between the germline ends. CDR1 SGDLS and CDR2 YYNGEE come from the germline V gene. The CDR3 sequence is 16 residues long. This CDR3 reads CASSVGGPGSMGEQYF. The CDR3 bases are TGTGCCAGCAGCGTAGGAGGTCCGGGATCTATGGGGGAGCAGTACTTC.

In this sample, this clone turned up a few times. This sample includes further DNA sequences coding for the same CDR3. The genes are TRBV9 and TRBJ1-1; tentative D call: TRBD1 (6 bases). Per germline, CDR1 SGDLS and CDR2 YYNGEE. Between the trimmed V and J ends, which lost 0 bases and 0 bases, there was a span of 6 bases. There are 14 residues in the CDR3. CDR3 bases: TGTGCCAGCAGCGTAGGGACAGTGAACACTGAAGCTTTCTTT. Translated: CASSVGTVNTEAFF.

The chain carries TRBV6-5 and TRBJ1-1; 7 bases match TRBD1. With 6 bases clipped from V and 3 bases from J, the junction kept 4 bases outside the gene matches. This CDR3 comprises 13 residues. Germline assignment: CDR1 MNHEY and CDR2 SVGAGI. DNA of the CDR3: TGTGCCAGCAGACGACAGGGATACACTGAAGCTTTCTTT. Its protein is CASRRQGYTEAFF.

V is TRBV4-3 and J is TRBJ1-1, with a weak D call TRBD1 (6 bases). The V gene's germline CDR1 is LGHNA and CDR2 YSLEER. The CDR3 totals 16 residues. The V gene lost 0 bases and the J gene lost 1 base, with 12 bases spanning the gap. CDR3 DNA sequence: TGCGCCAGCAGCCAAGATCGGGGGGGGCAGAACACTGAAGCTTTCTTT. The encoded protein is CASSQDRGGQNTEAFF.

The chain is built from TRBV12-3 or TRBV12-4 and TRBJ1-1; D remains ambiguous. The V end was cut by 6 bases, the J end by 7 bases, with 12 bases between. The CDR3 sequence is 12 residues long. The CDR3 DNA is TGTGCCAGCAGAGCCAGCCGGGATGAAGCTTTCTTT. This translates into CASRASRDEAFF.

The chain employs TRBV19 and TRBJ1-1; D remains ambiguous. Germline values: CDR1 LNHDA, CDR2 SQIVND (reference sequence). The CDR3 has 15 residues. V was pared by 0 bases and J by 6 bases, with 14 bases between. The DNA of the CDR3 is TGTGCCAGTAGTATAGACCCAGCGGGAAGGTCTGAAGCTTTCTTT. This gives the protein CASSIDPAGRSEAFF.

The J gene is TRBJ1-5, the V gene TRBV19, with 9 nucleotides matching TRBD1. The junction had 6 bases not matched to a gene; V was cut back by 10 bases and J by 2 bases. Per the germline V gene, CDR1 is LNHDA and CDR2 is SQIVND (reference sequence). The CDR3 has 14 amino acids. Here the CDR3 reads CATTGGNGNQPQHF. DNA for the CDR3: TGTGCCACAACAGGGGGCAATGGCAATCAGCCCCAGCATTTT.

This chain uses TRBV19 with TRBJ2-6; TRBD1 might be the D (6 bases). There are 18 residues in the CDR3. V gave up 7 bases and J gave up 0 bases, with 19 bases separating them. Germline V CDR1 and CDR2: LNHDA, SQIVND (reference sequence). The CDR3 here is CASNPRDTVNSGANVLTF. For the CDR3, the DNA is TGTGCCAGTAATCCCCGGGACACGGTCAACTCTGGGGCCAACGTCCTGACTTTC.

The CDR3 loop reads CASSPGQRNSGNTIYF. In nucleotides, the CDR3 is TGTGCCAGCAGCCCGGGACAGCGAAACTCTGGAAACACCATATATTTT. The V gene is TRBV7-3, the J gene TRBJ1-3; 7 nucleotides match TRBD1. Germline V CDR1 and CDR2: SGHTA, FQGTGA. Germline trimming cut 5 bases from V and 0 bases from J; bases unmatched to any gene: 7. The CDR3 sequence is 16 residues long.

The V and J genes are TRBV30 and TRBJ1-1; 8 nucleotides match TRBD1. Germline V gene sequence: CDR1 GTSNPN, CDR2 SVGIG (reference sequence). The trim removed 3 bases at V and 1 base at J, leaving 7 bases unmatched. The CDR3 contains 15 residues. The CDR3 reads CAWRGRGPWNTEAFF. In DNA, the CDR3 is TGTGCCTGGAGGGGCAGGGGGCCCTGGAACACTGAAGCTTTCTTT.

This chain links TRBV5-6 with TRBJ2-1; the match to TRBD2 covers 12 bases. V dropped 4 bases and J dropped 5; count of bases not matched to a gene: 4. Germline values: CDR1 SGHDT, CDR2 YYEEEE. The CDR3 is 15 amino acids. In DNA form, the CDR3 reads TGTGCCAGCAGCCCCCTAGCGGGAGGGAACAATGAGCAGTTCTTC. It is translated as CASSPLAGGNNEQFF.

This clone was found once. The rearrangement links TRBV29-1 to TRBJ2-2, with 10 bases fitting TRBD2. CDR3 length: 14 residues. Per germline, CDR1 SQVTM and CDR2 ANQGSEA. V trimming: 3 bases; J trimming: 6 bases; junction bases outside the gene matches: 4. The DNA of the CDR3 is TGCAGCGTTGAGGCCAGCGGGAGGGCCGGGGAGCTGTTTTTT. Translating gives CSVEASGRAGELFF.

This chain joins TRBV3-1 (or the pseudogene TRBV3-2) and TRBJ2-1; D is possibly TRBD2 (6 bases). V was shortened by 9 bases and J by 10 bases, with 13 bases between the two germline ends. The germline V gene encodes CDR1 LGHDT and CDR2 YNNKEL (reference sequence). CDR3 length: 11 amino acids. CDR3 loop: CASKGLREQFF. The DNA of the CDR3 is TGTGCCAGTAAGGGACTCAGGGAGCAGTTCTTC.